This T cell receptor (beta chain) was recorded in a study of siplizumab effects on memory and regulatory T cells. Study-wide results and caveats: Confirmation was lacking for the suppressive function of proliferating Tregs derived from siplizumab cultures. Relative to controls at 26.9%, mappable alloreactive CD4+ clones exhibited a mean Treg-derived proportion of about 69% with siplizumab.

Comments on this clone: Antigen: not known.

Measured with immunoSEQ multiplex PCR; TCRdb has only the in-frame clones, and not every one. The sample includes 90,000 to 110,000 clones, just over 90% of them seen just once. Material: CD4+ T cells sorted from blood. The TCR comes from a human donor in good health.

The CDR3 coding sequence is TGTGCCAGCAGTGCCACCGGGACTAGCGGGAGGAATGAGCAGTTCTTC. Translated: CASSATGTSGRNEQFF. This sequence joins TRBV6-1 and TRBJ2-1; 15 bases agree with TRBD2. Losses at the gene ends were 4 bases for V and 7 bases for J; bases not matched to a gene: 5. Looked up from germline, CDR1 is MNHNS and CDR2 is SASEGT. The CDR3 has 16 residues.